One sample yielded the 24 T cell receptor beta chains listed below, sequenced in a study of identical twins. Each CDR3 protein gets one entry after TCRdb re-called the 5' RACE reads with MiXCR. Of more than 650,000 distinct CDR3 sequences in the sample, 5.5% to 6.5% were seen once. Material: naive T cells sorted from blood. These receptors were obtained from a man aged 18 to 29 in good health.

The V call is TRBV11-2, the J call TRBJ2-5; perhaps TRBD2 as D (5 bases). The germline V and J ends were trimmed by 3 bases and 6 bases, with 14 bases remaining between them. From germline, CDR1 is SGHAT and CDR2 FQNNGV. CDR3 length: 14 residues. CDR3 residues: CASSFSGSVQTQYF. The CDR3 bases are TGTGCCAGCAGCTTTTCGGGGTCGGTACAGACCCAGTACTTC.

In this sample, this clonotype turned up many times. V and J are TRBV29-1 and TRBJ1-1; D may be TRBD1 (5 bases). The CDR3 consists of 15 residues. CDR1 SQVTM and CDR2 ANQGSEA come from the germline V gene. V dropped 2 bases and J dropped 1 base, with 14 bases sitting between them. The DNA of the CDR3 is TGCAGCGTTGAATCGTCGACAGCTAAGAACACTGAAGCTTTCTTT. Its protein is CSVESSTAKNTEAFF. The full variable domain, in which reference TRBV29-1 and TRBJ1-1 provide the parts outside the CDR3, is SAVISQKPSRDICQRGTSLTIQCQVDSQVTMMFWYRQQPGQSLTLIATANQGSEATYESGFVIDKFPISRPNLTFSTLTVSNMSPEDSSIYLCSVESSTAKNTEAFFGQGTRLTVV.

At least ten counts were recorded for this clonotype. J is TRBJ2-7 and V is TRBV12-3 or TRBV12-4; D tentatively reads TRBD1 or TRBD2 (5 bases each). The V and J ends lost 0 bases and 10 bases respectively, with 16 bases between them. This CDR3 region has 14 residues. The CDR3 DNA reads as TGTGCCAGCAGTTTAGCGTCGGGACCCCAAGATCAGTACGTC. Residues: CASSLASGPQDQYV.

The V and J genes are TRBV7-9 and TRBJ2-7, with 8 bases identical to TRBD2. Trimming cost V 2 bases and J 2 bases; bases outside gene matches: 5. The CDR3 sequence is 15 residues long. Germline V gene lookup returns CDR1 SEHNR and CDR2 FQNEAQ (reference sequence). Written as DNA, the CDR3 is TGTGCCAGCAGCTTACCAGCGGGAGTTCCCTACGAGCAGTACTTC. It translates to CASSLPAGVPYEQYF.

The chain has TRBV5-6 and TRBJ1-4; D possibly corresponds to TRBD1 (5 bases). The germline gives CDR1 SGHDT, CDR2 YYEEEE. The germline V and J ends were trimmed by 4 bases and 8 bases, with 15 bases remaining between them. The CDR3 runs to 14 residues. CDR3 coding DNA: TGTGCCAGCAGCAGAGCCAGGGCTGGGGAAAAACTGTTTTTT. Its protein product is CASSRARAGEKLFF.

This sequence joins TRBV5-5 and TRBJ1-2; 9 bases map to TRBD1. Germline trimming cut 2 bases from V and 4 bases from J; bases unmatched to any gene: 9. The CDR3 has 16 residues. The germline V gene encodes CDR1 SGHKS and CDR2 YYEKEE (reference sequence). The CDR3 region is CASSFLPGQGTYGYTF. CDR3 sequence (DNA): TGTGCCAGCAGCTTCCTTCCGGGACAGGGCACCTATGGCTACACCTTC. Drawing the rest from reference TRBV5-5 and TRBJ1-2, the complete variable domain is DAGVTQSPTHLIKTRGQQVTLRCSPISGHKSVSWYQQVLGQGPQFIFQYYEKEERGRGNFPDRFSARQFPNYSSELNVNALLLGDSALYLCASSFLPGQGTYGYTFGSGTRLTVV.

This clonotype was counted at least ten times. This rearrangement joins TRBV28 to TRBJ2-1, with 10 bases lining up with TRBD2. Germline values: CDR1 MDHEN, CDR2 SYDVKM. The CDR3 length is 18 residues. The trim removed 8 bases at V and 8 bases at J, leaving 21 bases unmatched. Here the CDR3 DNA reads TGTGCCAGCCACGGGGGTGTACAAGCGGGAGGGTCTTATGATGAGCAGTTCTTC. This gives the protein CASHGGVQAGGSYDEQFF.

This clonotype was seen many times. This rearrangement joins TRBV7-6 to TRBJ2-2; D not certain. The CDR3 contains 13 residues. Trimming shortened V by 2 bases and J by 7 bases, and 8 bases separated the two germline ends. In germline, CDR1 is SGHVS, CDR2 FNYEAQ. In nucleotides, the CDR3 is TGTGCCAGCAGCTTATCTAGAAACGGGGAGCTGTTTTTT. Its translation: CASSLSRNGELFF.

This clonotype was detected ten times or more. The V and J genes are TRBV10-3 and TRBJ2-5; 7 nucleotides align to TRBD2. The CDR3 extends over 13 amino acids. V lost 6 bases, J lost 5 bases, and 6 bases stayed unmatched. Germline lookup yields CDR1 ENHRY and CDR2 SYGVKD. The CDR3 DNA reads TGTGCCATCAGGGCGGGAGACGGGGAGACCCAGTACTTC. Protein: CAIRAGDGETQYF.

The chain has TRBV12-5 and TRBJ2-7; tentative D call: TRBD2 (6 bases). The germline gives CDR1 LGHNT, CDR2 FRNRAP. The CDR3 length is 15 residues. V was cut by 1 base and J by 0 bases, with 10 bases left in between. The chain's CDR3 is CASGLGSGSSYEQYF. The CDR3 DNA is TGTGCTAGTGGTTTGGGTAGCGGAAGCTCCTACGAGCAGTACTTC.

Only one count was recorded for this clonotype. V usage is TRBV18 and J usage is TRBJ1-1; weak D call: TRBD1 (6 bases). The CDR3 consists of 13 residues. Germline-derived CDR1 and CDR2 are KGHSH and LQKENI. Trimming removed 7 bases from V and 4 bases from J, with 13 bases in between. The CDR3 DNA sequence: TGTGCCAGCTGTACAGGGAGGAGCACTGAAGCTTTCTTT. Translation gives CASCTGRSTEAFF.

The chain has TRBV27 and TRBJ2-7; 8 bases fit TRBD2. This CDR3 is built from 16 residues. V dropped 6 bases and J dropped 1; count of bases not matched to a gene: 11. Germline-derived CDR1 and CDR2 are MNHEY and SMNVEV (reference sequence). DNA of the CDR3: TGTGCCAGCAGCCCATCTCCCGCGGGAGGATCCTACGAGCAGTACGTC. As protein: CASSPSPAGGSYEQYV.

This clonotype turned up a few times. The genes are TRBV25-1 and TRBJ2-2; 7 nucleotides match TRBD2. The CDR3 is 15 residues long. CDR1 and CDR2 (germline): MGHDK, SYGVNS. V lost 3 bases to trimming and J lost 3 bases; unmatched junction nucleotides: 4. CDR3 sequence (DNA): TGTGCCAGCAGTGACCAGCGGGGTTACACCGGGGAGCTGTTTTTT. Its protein is CASSDQRGYTGELFF.

This clonotype was recorded at least ten times. This sequence joins TRBV7-2 and TRBJ1-1, with a weak D call TRBD1 (5 bases). Germline V gene data show CDR1 as SGHTA and CDR2 as FQGNSA. This CDR3 contains 15 residues. Trimming left V 1 base short and J 1 base short, with 10 bases between. This CDR3 reads CASSLGPGPNTEAFF. CDR3 coding DNA: TGTGCCAGCAGCTTAGGGCCGGGGCCGAACACTGAAGCTTTCTTT.

Many counts were recorded for this clonotype. The chain joins TRBV29-1 to TRBJ2-3; unclear D gene. Trimming pared 6 bases from V and 5 bases from J, leaving 6 bases between. CDR3 size: 10 residues. Germline V gene lookup returns CDR1 SQVTM and CDR2 ANQGSEA. The CDR3 sequence: CSVFQDTQYF. Written as DNA, the CDR3 is TGCAGCGTCTTCCAAGATACGCAGTATTTT.

This clonotype was counted many times. The V gene is TRBV5-1, the J gene TRBJ1-2; D is uncertain. Germline V gene sequence: CDR1 SGHRS, CDR2 YFSETQ. Trimming stripped 0 bases from V and 2 bases from J, with 8 bases between. This CDR3 comprises 14 residues. The CDR3 reads CASSLEPANYGYTF. In DNA form, the CDR3 reads TGCGCCAGCAGCTTGGAGCCAGCAAACTATGGCTACACCTTC.

In its sample, this clonotype was seen a few times. The CDR3 nucleotides read TGCGCCAGCAGCTCCCAAGGGGATCTTGGCTACACCTTC. Its translation is CASSSQGDLGYTF. V is TRBV5-1 and J is TRBJ1-2, with D possibly TRBD1 on 5 matching bases. The CDR3 consists of 13 residues. Germline CDR1 and CDR2: SGHRS and YFSETQ. The germline V and J ends were trimmed by 3 bases and 7 bases, with 13 bases remaining between them.

This clonotype was observed many times. The chain uses TRBV29-1 and TRBJ2-1, with 11 bases fitting TRBD2. The CDR3 length is 15 residues. Unmatched junction bases numbered 12, after V lost 8 bases and J lost 6 bases. CDR1 SQVTM and CDR2 ANQGSEA come from the germline V gene. CDR3 loop: CSLVLLAGEGNEQFF. Here the CDR3 DNA reads TGCAGCCTAGTCTTACTAGCGGGAGAGGGCAATGAGCAGTTCTTC.

This clonotype has just a few counts. The rearrangement joins TRBV24-1 to TRBJ1-3; TRBD1 matches at 8 bases. This CDR3 has 15 residues. CDR1 and CDR2 (germline): KGHDR, SFDVKD. V shed 4 bases, J shed 5 bases, and the junction held 6 bases outside the gene matches. The CDR3 reads CATSDRDRRRNTIYF. The CDR3 DNA sequence: TGTGCCACCAGTGACCGGGACAGGCGCCGAAACACCATATATTTT.

This clonotype was detected many times. The chain joins TRBV20-1 to TRBJ2-7; 8 bases align to TRBD2. Per the germline V gene, CDR1 is DFQATT and CDR2 is SNEGSKA (reference sequence). The CDR3 totals 14 residues. The junction had 7 bases not matched to a gene; V was cut back by 4 bases and J by 2 bases. CDR3 nucleotides: TGCAGTGCTATAACACCGGGACTAGCCTACGAGCAGTACTTC. Residues: CSAITPGLAYEQYF.

The chain combines TRBV28 with TRBJ2-7, with D perhaps TRBD2 (5 bases). Deletions cut 6 bases from V and 7 bases from J, with 16 bases between. Germline CDR1 and CDR2: MDHEN and SYDVKM. The CDR3 runs to 13 residues. Here the CDR3 DNA reads TGTGCCAGCAGCACCGGGGTCCCGGGAGAGCAGTACTTC. This encodes CASSTGVPGEQYF.

This clonotype was recorded at least ten times. The chain joins TRBV12-3 or TRBV12-4 to TRBJ2-2; 7 nucleotides match TRBD2. The junction had 11 bases not matched to a gene; V was cut back by 6 bases and J by 4 bases. The CDR3 length is 16 residues. The CDR3 loop reads CASSPVGGGSTGELFF. CDR3 DNA: TGTGCCAGCAGCCCGGTTGGGGGAGGGAGCACCGGGGAGCTGTTTTTT.

This clonotype was observed many times. The J gene is TRBJ2-1, the V gene TRBV10-3, with a tentative D call TRBD2 (6 bases). The V end was cut by 5 bases, the J end by 6 bases, with 14 bases between. There are 14 residues in the CDR3. Germline V lookup: CDR1 ENHRY, CDR2 SYGVKD. The CDR3 DNA follows: TGTGCCATCAGTCGGGACTTGGGAGGCAATGAGCAGTTCTTC. This translates into CAISRDLGGNEQFF.

Note on this clonotype: This may come from a read error, since a much larger clone is one base off. Because it lacks the conserved phenylalanine or tryptophan at the end, this CDR3 is likely a read error. The chain is built from TRBV12-3 or TRBV12-4 and TRBJ2-7; D ambiguous. V was clipped by 5 bases and J by 3 bases, with 8 bases between them. This CDR3 spans 12 amino acids. CDR3 nucleotide sequence: TGTGCCAGCAGTCCTATCCTCTACGAGCAGTACATC. Residues: CASSPILYEQYI.